This T cell receptor (beta chain) was recorded in a study of T cells in Graves' hyperthyroidism and ophthalmopathy. RNA transcripts provided the source from which TCR beta CDR3 regions were amplified. The study used the HTBI primer set for a first-round RT-PCR of the TCR CDR3. TCRdb redid the calling of the multiplex PCR reads with MiXCR, one entry per CDR3 protein. The data hold some 340,000 distinct CDR3 sequences, with roughly 15% observed a single time. V was clipped by 2 bases and J by 2 bases, with 12 bases between them. CDR1 MGHRA and CDR2 YSYEKL come from the germline V gene. The CDR3 is made up of 15 amino acids. This clonotype was detected ten times or more. Its matching antigen is unknown. Study findings and constraints: Also found in blood were most expanded thyroid clonotypes above 0.001.

Sequenced material: blood. This receptor was obtained from a woman between 35 and 50 years old with Graves' ophthalmopathy. The V gene is TRBV4-1, the J gene TRBJ2-5, with D unclear. The CDR3, as DNA: TGCGCCAGCAGCCAACCCGGGTGGCTGCAAGAGACCCAGTACTTC. It codes for CASSQPGWLQETQYF.